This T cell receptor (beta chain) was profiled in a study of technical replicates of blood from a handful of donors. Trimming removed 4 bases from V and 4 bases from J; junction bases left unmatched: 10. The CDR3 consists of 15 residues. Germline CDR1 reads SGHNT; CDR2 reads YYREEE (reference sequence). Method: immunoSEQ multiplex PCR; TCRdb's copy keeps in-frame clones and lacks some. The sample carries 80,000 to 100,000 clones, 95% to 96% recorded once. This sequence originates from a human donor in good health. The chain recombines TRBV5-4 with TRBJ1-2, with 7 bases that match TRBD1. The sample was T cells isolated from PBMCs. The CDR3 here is CASSNLFRDSYGYTF. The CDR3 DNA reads TGTGCCAGCAGCAACCTATTCCGGGACAGCTATGGCTACACCTTC.